Sequencing of this T cell receptor beta chain was carried out in a study of blood T cells in healthy people across ages. Notes on the study in general: The study lacked donor CMV status, which possibly confounded expanded clonotype changes. Leaving the PBMCs unsorted stopped any conclusive comparison of naive versus antigen-experienced cells.

This clonotype was detected a few times. No antigen is known for it. A second PCR, run for about 6 to 12 cycles, used a sample-barcoded 5' primer plus a J-beta primer mix. TCRdb processed the 5' RACE reads anew with MiXCR; each CDR3 protein has one entry. Of hundreds of thousands of distinct CDR3 sequences in the sample, under 30% were seen once. The same specimen was also included in a second study, on T cells of mothers and their children. That source notes: Reads recorded for TCR beta CDR3 numbered over 8 million per mother and some 3.3 million per child.

Material: blood. The sequence was collected from a boy younger than 18 in good health.

CDR3 sequence (DNA): TGTGCCAGCAGCTTCCGGGACAGGGGCACAGATACGCAGTATTTT. Translation gives CASSFRDRGTDTQYF. The V and J genes are TRBV7-6 and TRBJ2-3; 9 bases match TRBD1. V lost 3 bases and J lost 1; bases outside the gene matches: 2. The CDR3 runs 15 residues. CDR1 and CDR2 (germline): SGHVS, FNYEAQ.